The present entry profiles one T cell receptor (beta chain) with its context. This entry comes from a study of blood T cell repertoires in COVID-19. Study-wide background: T cells, B-cell-depleted T cells, or PBMCs provided the cDNA or gDNA that served as material.

The authors' processing: The assay estimated nucleated cells by amplifying reference gene primers. Data came from immunoSEQ multiplex PCR; TCRdb stores just in-frame clones and leaves some out. For V, J and clone size, that table is used; D and trimming come from the DNA. The sample carries about 150,000 clones, 80% to 90% recorded once. Germline-derived CDR1 and CDR2 are SGHTA and FQGNSA. V was clipped by 6 bases and J by 2 bases; unmatched bases: 9. The CDR3 runs to 16 residues. The TCR comes from an elderly woman with acute or convalescent COVID-19. The material sequenced was peripheral blood. The chain links TRBV7-2 to TRBJ2-5; 10 positions match TRBD2. The CDR3 loop reads CASSGRLAGIQETQYF. Written as DNA, the CDR3 is TGTGCCAGCAGTGGGAGACTAGCGGGTATACAAGAGACCCAGTACTTC.